This record concerns one T cell receptor (beta chain) sequence. Its antigen is undetermined. The sample comes from a study of brain T cells in children with intractable seizures. Study-wide results and caveats: Pre-surgery blood may have been undersampled, hiding some clones.

This CDR3 region has 17 residues. The germline CDR1 and CDR2 sequences are LNHDA and SQIVND (reference sequence). J was trimmed by 4 bases and V by 7 bases; bases with no gene match: 15. Here immunoSEQ multiplex PCR was the method, and the copy in TCRdb shows in-frame clones only, minus some. This table has 70,000 to 85,000 clones, more than 75% appearing once. Surgery cases with the highest brain T cell transcript signatures were chosen for sequencing. Pre-surgery treatment included at least one anti-epileptic drug. The chain has TRBV19 and TRBJ1-5; 8 bases fit TRBD1. The sequence came from a girl between 2 and 10 years old with Rasmussen encephalitis and intractable seizures. Sequenced material: peripheral blood, taken at surgery. The CDR3 spells CASKKSTGAQLNQPQHF. Written as DNA, the CDR3 is TGTGCCAGTAAAAAATCGACAGGGGCCCAATTAAATCAGCCCCAGCATTTT.